This TCR beta chain originates from a study of shared clonotypes between healthy human individuals. Study results and limitations: Generation probabilities of non-shared clonotypes were lower (relative to those shared by all four donors).

The germline V gene has CDR1 LNHDA and CDR2 SQIVND (reference sequence). Trimming stripped 5 bases from V and 7 bases from J, with 10 bases between. The CDR3 extends over 12 amino acids. This clone showed up just a few times. Its specificity is not known. Once extracted for a subset, genomic DNA was divided evenly among several immunoSEQ plates. Method: immunoSEQ multiplex PCR; TCRdb's copy keeps in-frame clones and lacks some. The sample has over 850,000 clones; around 82% are singletons. The receptor comes from a man aged 18 to 30 in good health. Some clones in this sample may be carry-over from other donors' samples. Input material: memory CD4+ T cells from PBMCs. Indicated subset: CD45RA-negative fraction. V is TRBV19 and J is TRBJ2-3, with D tentatively TRBD2 (5 bases). Written as DNA, the CDR3 is TGTGCCAGTAGTGCCTTGGACTATACGCAGTATTTT. This gives the protein CASSALDYTQYF.